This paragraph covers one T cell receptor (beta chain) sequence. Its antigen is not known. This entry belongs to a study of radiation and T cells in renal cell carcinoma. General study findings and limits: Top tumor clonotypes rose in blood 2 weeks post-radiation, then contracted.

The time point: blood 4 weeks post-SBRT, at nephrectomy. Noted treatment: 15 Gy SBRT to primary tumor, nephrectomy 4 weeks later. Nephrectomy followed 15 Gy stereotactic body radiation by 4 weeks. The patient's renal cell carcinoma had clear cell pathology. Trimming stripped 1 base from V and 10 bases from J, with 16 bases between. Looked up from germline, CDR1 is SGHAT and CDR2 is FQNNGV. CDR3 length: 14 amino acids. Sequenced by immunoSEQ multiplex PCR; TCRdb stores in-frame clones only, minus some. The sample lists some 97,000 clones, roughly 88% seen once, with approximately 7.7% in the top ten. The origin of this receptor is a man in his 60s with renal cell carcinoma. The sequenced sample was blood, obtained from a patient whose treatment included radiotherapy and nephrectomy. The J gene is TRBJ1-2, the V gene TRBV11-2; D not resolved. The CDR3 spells CASSLGRVRGSYTF. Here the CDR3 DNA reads TGTGCCAGCAGCTTAGGGAGGGTCCGTGGGTCCTACACCTTC.